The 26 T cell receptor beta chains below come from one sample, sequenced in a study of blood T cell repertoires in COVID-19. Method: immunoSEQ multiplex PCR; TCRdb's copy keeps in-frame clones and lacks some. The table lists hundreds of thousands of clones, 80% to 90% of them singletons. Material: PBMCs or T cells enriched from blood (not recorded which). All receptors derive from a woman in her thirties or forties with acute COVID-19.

This CDR3 reads CASRQGSEQYF. The CDR3 DNA sequence: TGTGCCAGCAGGCAGGGGTCCGAGCAGTACTTC. The chain carries TRBV11-2 and TRBJ2-7, with a tentative D call TRBD1 (6 bases). CDR1 and CDR2 (germline): SGHAT, FQNNGV. V lost 6 bases and J 6 bases, leaving 9 bases between the germline ends. The CDR3 has 11 amino acids.

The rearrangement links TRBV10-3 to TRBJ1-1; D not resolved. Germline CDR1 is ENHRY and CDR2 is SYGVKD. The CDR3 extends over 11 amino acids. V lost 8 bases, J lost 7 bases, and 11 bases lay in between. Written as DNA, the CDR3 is TGTGCCATCGGAACGACTAATGAAGCTTTCTTT. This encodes CAIGTTNEAFF.

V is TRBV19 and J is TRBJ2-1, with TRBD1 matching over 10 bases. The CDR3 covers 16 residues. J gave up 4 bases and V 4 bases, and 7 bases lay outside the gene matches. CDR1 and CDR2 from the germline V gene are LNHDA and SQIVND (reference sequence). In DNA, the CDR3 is TGTGCCAGTAGTAAACCGACAGGGGGCGTTTACAATGAGCAGTTCTTC. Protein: CASSKPTGGVYNEQFF. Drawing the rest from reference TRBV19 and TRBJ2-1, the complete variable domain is DGGITQSPKYLFRKEGQNVTLSCEQNLNHDAMYWYRQDPGQGLRLIYYSQIVNDFQKGDIAEGYSVSREKKESFPLTVTSAQKNPTAFYLCASSKPTGGVYNEQFFGPGTRLTVL.

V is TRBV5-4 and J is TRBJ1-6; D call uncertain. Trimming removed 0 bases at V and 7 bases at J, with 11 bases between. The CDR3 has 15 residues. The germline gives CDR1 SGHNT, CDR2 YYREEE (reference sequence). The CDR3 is CASSLDSGWNSPLHF. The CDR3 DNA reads TGTGCCAGCAGCTTGGACAGCGGTTGGAATTCACCCCTCCACTTT.

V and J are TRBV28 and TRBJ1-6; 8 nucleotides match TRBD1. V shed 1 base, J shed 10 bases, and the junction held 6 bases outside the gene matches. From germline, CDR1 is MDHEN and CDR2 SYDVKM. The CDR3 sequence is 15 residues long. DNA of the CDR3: TGTGCCAGCAGTTTATCGGACAGGGTAGGATCACCCCTCCACTTT. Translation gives CASSLSDRVGSPLHF.

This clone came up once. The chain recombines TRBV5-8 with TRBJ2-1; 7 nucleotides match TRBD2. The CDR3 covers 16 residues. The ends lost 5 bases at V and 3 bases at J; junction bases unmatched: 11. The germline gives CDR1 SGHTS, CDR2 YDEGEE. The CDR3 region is CASRPGRLAYYNEQFF. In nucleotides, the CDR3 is TGTGCCAGCAGACCCGGGAGACTAGCCTACTACAATGAGCAGTTCTTC.

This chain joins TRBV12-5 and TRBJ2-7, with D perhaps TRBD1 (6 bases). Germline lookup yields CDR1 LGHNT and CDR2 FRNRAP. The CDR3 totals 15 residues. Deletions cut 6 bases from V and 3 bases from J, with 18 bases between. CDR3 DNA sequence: TGTGCTAGTGGGACCATCCAGGGGCTCGGCTACGAGCAGTACTTC. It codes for CASGTIQGLGYEQYF.

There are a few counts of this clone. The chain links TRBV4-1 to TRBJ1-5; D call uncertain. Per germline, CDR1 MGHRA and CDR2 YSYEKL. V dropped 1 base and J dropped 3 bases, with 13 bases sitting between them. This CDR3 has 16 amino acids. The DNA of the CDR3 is TGCGCCAGCAGCCAAGCTATGGACTACCTCAATCAGCCCCAGCATTTT. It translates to CASSQAMDYLNQPQHF.

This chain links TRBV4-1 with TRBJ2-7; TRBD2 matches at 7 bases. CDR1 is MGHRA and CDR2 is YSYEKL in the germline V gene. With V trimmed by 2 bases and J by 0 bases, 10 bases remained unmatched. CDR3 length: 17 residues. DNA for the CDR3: TGCGCCAGCAGCCAAAGTCCGGGGACTACCCACTCCTACGAGCAGTACTTC. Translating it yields CASSQSPGTTHSYEQYF.

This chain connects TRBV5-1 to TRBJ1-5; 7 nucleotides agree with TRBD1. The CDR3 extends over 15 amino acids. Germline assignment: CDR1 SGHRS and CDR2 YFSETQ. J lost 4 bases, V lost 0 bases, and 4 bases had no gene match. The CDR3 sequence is CASSLAGGMNQPQHF. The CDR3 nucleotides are TGCGCCAGCAGCTTGGCAGGGGGTATGAATCAGCCCCAGCATTTT.

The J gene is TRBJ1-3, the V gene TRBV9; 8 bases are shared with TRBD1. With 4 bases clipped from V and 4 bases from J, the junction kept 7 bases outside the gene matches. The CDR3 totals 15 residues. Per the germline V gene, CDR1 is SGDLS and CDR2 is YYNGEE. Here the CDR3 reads CASSTRTGLGNTIYF. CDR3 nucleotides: TGTGCCAGCAGCACCAGGACAGGGTTAGGAAACACCATATATTTT.

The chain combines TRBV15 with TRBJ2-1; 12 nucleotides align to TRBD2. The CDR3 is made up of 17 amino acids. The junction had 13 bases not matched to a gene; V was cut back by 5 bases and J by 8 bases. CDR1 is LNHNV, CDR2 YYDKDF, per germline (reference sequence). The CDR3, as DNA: TGTGCCACCAGCGGGCTAGCGGGAGGGTCCCATGTGGATGAGCAGTTCTTC. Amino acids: CATSGLAGGSHVDEQFF.

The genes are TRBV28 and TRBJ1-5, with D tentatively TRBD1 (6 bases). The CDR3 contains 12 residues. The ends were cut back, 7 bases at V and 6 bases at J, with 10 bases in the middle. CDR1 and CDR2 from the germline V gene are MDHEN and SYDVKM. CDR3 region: CASTSGVQPQHF. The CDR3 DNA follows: TGTGCCAGCACCTCAGGGGTTCAGCCCCAGCATTTT.

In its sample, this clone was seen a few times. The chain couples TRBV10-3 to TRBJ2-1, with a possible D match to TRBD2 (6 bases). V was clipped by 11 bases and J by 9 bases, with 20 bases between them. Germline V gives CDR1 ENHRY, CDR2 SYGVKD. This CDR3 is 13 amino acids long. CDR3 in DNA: TGTGCCTCTCGGGGGTCCTCCGGGACTGAGCAGTTCTTC. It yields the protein CASRGSSGTEQFF.

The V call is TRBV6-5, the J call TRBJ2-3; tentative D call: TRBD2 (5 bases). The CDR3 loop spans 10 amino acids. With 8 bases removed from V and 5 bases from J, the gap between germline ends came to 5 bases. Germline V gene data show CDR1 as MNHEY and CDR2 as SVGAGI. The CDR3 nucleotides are TGTGCCAGCGAGGGAGATACGCAGTATTTT. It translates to CASEGDTQYF.

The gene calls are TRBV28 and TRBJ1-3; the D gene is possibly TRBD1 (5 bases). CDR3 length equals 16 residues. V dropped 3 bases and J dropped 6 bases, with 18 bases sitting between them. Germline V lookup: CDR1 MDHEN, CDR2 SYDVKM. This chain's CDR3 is CASSFSFRAVVNTIYF. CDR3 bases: TGTGCCAGCAGTTTTTCGTTCAGGGCGGTAGTAAACACCATATATTTT. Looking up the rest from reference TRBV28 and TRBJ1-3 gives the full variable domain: DVKVTQSSRYLVKRTGEKVFLECVQDMDHENMFWYRQDPGLGLRLIYFSYDVKMKEKGDIPEGYSVSREKKERFSLILESASTNQTSMYLCASSFSFRAVVNTIYFGEGSWLTVV.

For the CDR3, the DNA is TGCGCCAGCAGCTTGGTGGGGGGTCGGACTCGACGTGAGCAGTACTTC. As protein: CASSLVGGRTRREQYF. The V call is TRBV5-1, the J call TRBJ2-7, with a possible D match to TRBD2 (6 bases). The germline V and J ends were trimmed by 0 bases and 7 bases, with 20 bases remaining between them. The CDR3 runs to 16 residues. Germline lookup yields CDR1 SGHRS and CDR2 YFSETQ. Together with reference TRBV5-1 and TRBJ2-7, the CDR3 gives the full variable domain: KAGVTQTPRYLIKTRGQQVTLSCSPISGHRSVSWYQQTPGQGLQFLFEYFSETQRNKGNFPGRFSGRQFSNSRSEMNVSTLELGDSALYLCASSLVGGRTRREQYFGPGTRLTVT.

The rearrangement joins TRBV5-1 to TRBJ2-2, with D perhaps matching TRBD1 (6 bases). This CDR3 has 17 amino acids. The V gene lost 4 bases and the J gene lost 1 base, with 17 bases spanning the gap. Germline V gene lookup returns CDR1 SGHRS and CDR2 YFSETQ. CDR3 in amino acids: CASSPEEYRVNTGELFF. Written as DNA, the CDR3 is TGCGCCAGCAGCCCTGAAGAATACAGGGTGAACACCGGGGAGCTGTTTTTT.

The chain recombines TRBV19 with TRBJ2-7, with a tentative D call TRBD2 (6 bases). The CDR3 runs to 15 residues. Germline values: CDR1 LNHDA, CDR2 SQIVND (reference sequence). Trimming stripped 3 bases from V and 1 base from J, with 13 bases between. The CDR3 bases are TGTGCCAGTAGTATCCCCGGGGGACGGTCCTACGAGCAGTACTTC. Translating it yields CASSIPGGRSYEQYF.

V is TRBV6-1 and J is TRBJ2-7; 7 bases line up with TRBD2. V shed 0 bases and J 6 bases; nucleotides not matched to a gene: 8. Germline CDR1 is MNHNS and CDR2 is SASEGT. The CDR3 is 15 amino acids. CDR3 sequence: CASSEAPGRYTEQYF. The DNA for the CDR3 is TGTGCCAGCAGTGAAGCTCCCGGGAGGTATACCGAGCAGTACTTC.

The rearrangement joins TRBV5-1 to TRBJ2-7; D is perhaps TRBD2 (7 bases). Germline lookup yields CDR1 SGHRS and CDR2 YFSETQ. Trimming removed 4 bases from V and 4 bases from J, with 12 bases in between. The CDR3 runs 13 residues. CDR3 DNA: TGCGCCAGCAGCACAGAGGGGGGGTACGAGCAGTACTTC. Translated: CASSTEGGYEQYF. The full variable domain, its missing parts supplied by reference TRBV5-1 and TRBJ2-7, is KAGVTQTPRYLIKTRGQQVTLSCSPISGHRSVSWYQQTPGQGLQFLFEYFSETQRNKGNFPGRFSGRQFSNSRSEMNVSTLELGDSALYLCASSTEGGYEQYFGPGTRLTVT.

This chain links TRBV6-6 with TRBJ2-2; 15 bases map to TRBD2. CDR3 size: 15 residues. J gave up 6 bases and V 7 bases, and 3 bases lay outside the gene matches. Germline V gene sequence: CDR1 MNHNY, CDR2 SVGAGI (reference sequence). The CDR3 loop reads CASIGLAGGAGELFF. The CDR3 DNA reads TGTGCCAGCATCGGACTAGCGGGAGGGGCCGGGGAGCTGTTTTTT.

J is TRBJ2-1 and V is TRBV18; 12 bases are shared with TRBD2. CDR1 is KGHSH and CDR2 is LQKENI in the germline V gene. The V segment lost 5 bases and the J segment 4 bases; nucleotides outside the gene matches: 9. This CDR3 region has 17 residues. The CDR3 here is CASSSPSGRAIYNEQFF. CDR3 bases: TGTGCCAGCTCATCCCCTAGCGGGAGGGCGATTTACAATGAGCAGTTCTTC.

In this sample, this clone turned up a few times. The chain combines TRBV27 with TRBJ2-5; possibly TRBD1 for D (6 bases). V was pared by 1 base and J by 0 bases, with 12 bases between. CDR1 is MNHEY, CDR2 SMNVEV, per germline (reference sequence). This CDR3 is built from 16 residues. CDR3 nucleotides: TGTGCCAGCAGTTTATTGGGGGCCGGGGACCAAGAGACCCAGTACTTC. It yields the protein CASSLLGAGDQETQYF.

The CDR3 bases are TGTGCCAGCAGCCCGACAGGGTACGAGCAGTACTTC. This sequence encodes CASSPTGYEQYF. V gene TRBV12-3 or TRBV12-4 combines with J gene TRBJ2-7, with TRBD1 identical over 7 bases. This CDR3 comprises 12 residues. V gave up 6 bases and J gave up 4 bases; unmatched junction bases: 3.

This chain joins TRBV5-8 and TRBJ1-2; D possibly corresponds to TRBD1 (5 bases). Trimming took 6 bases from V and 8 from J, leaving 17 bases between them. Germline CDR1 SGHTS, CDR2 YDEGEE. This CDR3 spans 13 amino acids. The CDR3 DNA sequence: TGTGCCAGCAACCTTTATATGACAGAAGGCTACACCTTC. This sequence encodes CASNLYMTEGYTF.